The 2 T cell receptor beta chains below were found in one sample sequenced in a study of blood T cell repertoires in COVID-19. The method was immunoSEQ multiplex PCR; TCRdb's version includes in-frame clones alone and lacks a portion of them. The table includes about 140,000 clones, more than 80% detected once. Sequences were obtained from peripheral blood. All receptors come from a woman aged 55-69 years with active COVID-19.

This chain joins TRBV19 and TRBJ1-1; 7 bases line up with TRBD1. Germline values: CDR1 LNHDA, CDR2 SQIVND (reference sequence). Losses at the gene ends were 5 bases for V and 4 bases for J; bases not matched to a gene: 4. This CDR3 comprises 13 residues. CDR3 in amino acids: CASSPPGGTEAFF. The DNA for the CDR3 is TGTGCCAGTAGTCCTCCAGGGGGCACTGAAGCTTTCTTT. The complete variable domain, with remaining parts taken from reference TRBV19 and TRBJ1-1, reads DGGITQSPKYLFRKEGQNVTLSCEQNLNHDAMYWYRQDPGQGLRLIYYSQIVNDFQKGDIAEGYSVSREKKESFPLTVTSAQKNPTAFYLCASSPPGGTEAFFGQGTRLTVV.

The CDR3 nucleotides read TGTGCCACCAGCAATCTGCAGGACAGGGCCGGGGAGCTGTTTTTT. Translation: CATSNLQDRAGELFF. The chain has TRBV2 and TRBJ2-2; 8 bases map to TRBD1. Trimming took 10 bases from V and 6 from J; bases not matched to a gene: 13. This CDR3 spans 15 amino acids. Per germline, CDR1 SNHLY and CDR2 FYNNEI.